The 20 T cell receptor beta chains reported below all come from one sample, sequenced in a study of T cells in localized non-small cell lung cancer. Measured with immunoSEQ multiplex PCR; TCRdb has only the in-frame clones, and not every one. Of some 1,400 clones detected, less than 25% appear once; the ten largest clones hold less than 20%. The material was normal lung tissue next to the tumor, obtained before any cancer treatment. The receptors were sampled from a male donor aged 60 or older with stage I squamous cell lung carcinoma.

The chain has TRBV5-1 and TRBJ1-1, with TRBD1 matching 9 bases. The CDR3 spans 17 residues. The J segment lost 0 bases and the V segment lost 3 bases, leaving 9 bases of the junction unmatched. The V gene's germline CDR1 is SGHRS and CDR2 YFSETQ. The CDR3: CASSSHLQGAVNTEAFF. The CDR3 DNA sequence: TGCGCCAGCAGCTCTCATTTACAGGGGGCAGTGAACACTGAAGCTTTCTTT.

This clone was picked up a small number of times. V and J are TRBV25-1 and TRBJ1-2; a possible D gene is TRBD1 (5 bases). This CDR3 spans 16 amino acids. From germline, CDR1 is MGHDK and CDR2 SYGVNS. Trimming removed 1 base at V and 8 bases at J, with 20 bases between. The CDR3 loop is CASSELVSGSRGGYTF. The CDR3 nucleotides are TGTGCCAGCAGTGAATTGGTGTCAGGGAGTAGAGGGGGCTACACCTTC.

The chain uses TRBV9 and TRBJ2-5, with 11 bases fitting TRBD1. Per the germline V gene, CDR1 is SGDLS and CDR2 is YYNGEE. The CDR3 has 15 amino acids. The V gene end was trimmed by 0 bases and the J gene end by 5 bases; junction bases not matched to a gene: 3. CDR3 coding DNA: TGTGCCAGCAGCGTAGGGACAGGGGGCGCGGAGACCCAGTACTTC. This translates into CASSVGTGGAETQYF. Full variable domain (rest looked up from reference TRBV9 and TRBJ2-5): DSGVTQTPKHLITATGQRVTLRCSPRSGDLSVYWYQQSLDQGLQFLIQYYNGEERAKGNILERFSAQQFPDLHSELNLSSLELGDSALYFCASSVGTGGAETQYFGPGTRLLVL.

This clone was observed a handful of times. This rearrangement joins TRBV7-2 to TRBJ1-2; tentative D call: TRBD1 (6 bases). CDR3 length: 13 amino acids. CDR1 is SGHTA and CDR2 is FQGNSA in the germline V gene. The CDR3 is CVRSLGQSYGYTF. In nucleotides, the CDR3 is TGTGTCAGAAGCTTAGGACAGTCCTATGGCTACACCTTC.

This clone qualifies as medium-sized (0.01 to 0.1%). The rearrangement uses TRBV11-3 and TRBJ2-2; no reliable D call. Germline CDR1 reads SGHNT; CDR2 reads YENEEA. The CDR3 covers 15 residues. V dropped 5 bases and J dropped 1 base, with 11 bases sitting between them. CDR3 loop: CASSQNTLNTGELFF. The CDR3 nucleotides are TGTGCCAGCAGCCAAAATACCTTGAACACCGGGGAGCTGTTTTTT.

The CDR3 nucleotides read TGTGCCAACCATGTCGGAGAGCGGGAGGGCCTTATTTTGATTAACAATGAGCAGTTCTTC. Its protein product is CANHVGEREGLILINNEQFF. The chain uses TRBV19 and TRBJ2-1; 10 nucleotides align to TRBD2. J lost 5 bases, V lost 10 bases, and 26 bases had no gene match. CDR1 and CDR2 from the germline V gene are LNHDA and SQIVND (reference sequence). The CDR3 extends over 20 amino acids.

This clone is medium-sized within its sample. J is TRBJ2-3 and V is TRBV11-3; 7 positions agree with TRBD2. After removal of 6 bases from V and 3 bases from J, the junction contained 9 bases not matched to a gene. Per the germline V gene, CDR1 is SGHNT and CDR2 is YENEEA. This CDR3 is 15 amino acids long. The CDR3 loop is CASSRAGRATDTQYF. The DNA for the CDR3 is TGTGCCAGCAGTCGGGCAGGGAGGGCTACAGATACGCAGTATTTT.

There are a few counts of this clone. This chain connects TRBV6-8 to TRBJ1-1; 11 bases are a match to TRBD1. Trimming at V came to 8 bases and at J to 4 bases, leaving 6 bases not matched to a gene. Germline V gene lookup returns CDR1 MNHGY and CDR2 SAAAGT. This CDR3 region has 14 residues. This chain's CDR3 is CASGTGGFITEAFF. The CDR3 coding sequence is TGTGCCAGCGGGACAGGGGGTTTCATCACTGAAGCTTTCTTT.

This clone is classed as large. This chain joins TRBV11-3 and TRBJ2-3, with D uncertain. The CDR3 is 15 amino acids. Between the trimmed V and J ends, which lost 4 bases and 6 bases, there was a span of 17 bases. Germline V gene lookup returns CDR1 SGHNT and CDR2 YENEEA. The CDR3 reads CASSSPTMVLDTQYF. The CDR3 DNA is TGTGCCAGCAGCTCTCCTACTATGGTTCTTGATACGCAGTATTTT.

V is TRBV9 and J is TRBJ1-5; D call uncertain. This CDR3 is 16 amino acids long. V was shortened by 4 bases and J by 2 bases, with 16 bases between the two germline ends. Germline CDR1 is SGDLS and CDR2 is YYNGEE. The CDR3 coding sequence is TGTGCCAGCAGCCGGGGTGGGGATAGCCGCAATCAGCCCCAGCATTTT. As protein: CASSRGGDSRNQPQHF.

This clone is labeled large (0.1 to 1%). The gene calls are TRBV25-1 and TRBJ2-3; D not certain. The CDR3 is made up of 16 amino acids. V was shortened by 6 bases and J by 0 bases, with 16 bases between the two germline ends. Germline assignment: CDR1 MGHDK and CDR2 SYGVNS. CDR3 coding DNA: TGTGCCAGCAGCCTCCCACTTCTAGGGAGCACAGATACGCAGTATTTT. This gives the protein CASSLPLLGSTDTQYF.

This clone appeared a few times. CDR3 sequence (DNA): TGTGCCAGCAGCTACGGAGTGGGGGTGGCTGAAGCTTTCTTT. Its translation: CASSYGVGVAEAFF. The J gene is TRBJ1-1, the V gene TRBV11-3; D is perhaps TRBD1 (5 bases). This CDR3 is 14 amino acids long. Germline values: CDR1 SGHNT, CDR2 YENEEA. The V end lost 4 bases, the J end lost 6 bases, and 15 bases lay between the germline ends.

This clone ranks as large (0.1 to 1%). The chain couples TRBV19 to TRBJ2-7; TRBD1 aligns across 9 bases. Losses at the gene ends were 3 bases for V and 5 bases for J; bases not matched to a gene: 8. Germline values: CDR1 LNHDA, CDR2 SQIVND (reference sequence). This CDR3 spans 15 amino acids. The CDR3 loop reads CASSITGTGSHEQYF. As DNA, the CDR3 is TGTGCCAGTAGTATCACCGGGACAGGGAGTCACGAGCAGTACTTC.

The rearrangement joins TRBV28 to TRBJ2-1; 11 nucleotides match TRBD2. This CDR3 region has 18 residues. V lost 6 bases, J lost 8 bases, and 18 bases stayed unmatched. CDR1 is MDHEN and CDR2 is SYDVKM in the germline V gene. CDR3 sequence reads: CASRLTGTSGKYTDEQFF. The CDR3, as DNA: TGTGCCAGCAGGCTTACTGGGACTAGCGGAAAGTACACCGATGAGCAGTTCTTC.

This clone has a handful of counts. The V gene is TRBV28, the J gene TRBJ2-5, with 11 bases fitting TRBD2. There are 17 residues in the CDR3. The V gene's germline CDR1 is MDHEN and CDR2 SYDVKM. V lost 6 bases, J lost 3 bases, and 12 bases stayed unmatched. The CDR3 protein is CASSLGPRLAGKETQYF. CDR3 bases: TGTGCCAGCAGCTTGGGTCCTCGACTAGCGGGAAAAGAGACCCAGTACTTC.

This chain links TRBV9 with TRBJ2-7; tentative D call: TRBD2 (6 bases). CDR3 length: 13 residues. CDR1 is SGDLS, CDR2 YYNGEE, per germline. V lost 0 bases to trimming and J lost 9 bases, with 13 bases between them. The CDR3 spells CASSVAGRELQYV. The CDR3 coding sequence is TGTGCCAGCAGCGTAGCTGGACGGGAGCTGCAGTACGTC.

This clone is medium-sized by share. The V and J genes are TRBV6-8 and TRBJ1-5; D remains ambiguous. CDR3 size: 16 residues. Germline V gene lookup returns CDR1 MNHGY and CDR2 SAAAGT. V shed 8 bases and J shed 0 bases, with 17 bases lying between them. This CDR3 is CASGRSGGGSNQPQHF. CDR3 in DNA: TGTGCCAGCGGCCGTTCCGGCGGCGGTAGCAATCAGCCCCAGCATTTT.

The CDR3: CASSILLAASSYNEQFF. CDR3 nucleotides: TGTGCCAGTAGTATTCTGTTGGCGGCCTCCTCCTACAATGAGCAGTTCTTC. The chain has TRBV19 and TRBJ2-1, with D uncertain. The CDR3 is 17 residues long. Trimming cost V 3 bases and J 0 bases, with 15 bases left between them. Looked up from germline, CDR1 is LNHDA and CDR2 is SQIVND (reference sequence).

This clone is medium-sized. The chain uses TRBV30 and TRBJ2-7, with D tentatively TRBD2 (6 bases). Germline V lookup: CDR1 GTSNPN, CDR2 SVGIG (reference sequence). This CDR3 contains 14 residues. V was pared by 2 bases and J by 2 bases, with 13 bases between. The CDR3 nucleotides are TGTGCCTGGAGTATCGGGACTTATCCCTACGAGCAGTACTTC. Amino acid sequence: CAWSIGTYPYEQYF.

The V call is TRBV11-3, the J call TRBJ2-1, with TRBD2 matching 9 bases. This CDR3 has 16 amino acids. J gave up 6 bases and V 4 bases, and 10 bases lay outside the gene matches. CDR1 is SGHNT and CDR2 is YENEEA in the germline V gene. The CDR3 spells CASSSGSSGITNEQFF. As DNA, the CDR3 is TGTGCCAGCAGCTCAGGGTCTAGCGGGATTACCAATGAGCAGTTCTTC.